This T cell receptor (beta chain) was recorded in a study of T cells after yellow fever vaccination (dated by TCRdb to the late 2010s). Context from the whole study: The SMART-Seq v4 Ultra Low Input RNA kit was used to prepare libraries from fractions with low cell numbers. To track T-cell clones before and after primary and booster YFV17D yellow fever vaccination, bulk TCR alpha and beta repertoires were sequenced longitudinally. Two healthy male donors, one aged 18 to 30 and one aged 30 to 40 years, made up the cohort. Blood samples were taken at several timepoints before and after primary and secondary immunization, and bulk PBMC replicates and cell subsets were isolated.

Taken from the germline V gene, the CDR1 and CDR2 loops are SGHAT and FQNNGV. Trimming at the junction amounts to 5 bases on V and 9 bases on J, and the germline ends lie 11 bases apart. Counted from cysteine to phenylalanine, this CDR3 has 12 amino acids. CDR3 DNA is the only sequence kept; it has 36 bases, read in frame from the first base. What the treatment or condition label conveys for this sample: live attenuated yellow fever vaccine strain. PBMCs were isolated from peripheral blood using a standard Ficoll-Paque protocol. CD4 and CD8 T-cell fractions were isolated with Dynabeads CD4 and CD8 positive selection kits. TriZol was used to extract RNA from bulk PBMCs, from CD4 and CD8 fractions, and from dextramer-positive and dextramer-negative fractions. Instrument on record: Illumina NovaSeq 6000. TCR cDNA was synthesized by 5'RACE template switching, which introduced a universal primer site and unique molecular identifiers. Priming of cDNA synthesis was performed from both the TCR alpha and TCR beta constant segments. Library amplification involved two PCR steps, and the second step added sample barcodes and sequencing adapters. Sequencing of the libraries was done on either Illumina HiSeq 2500 (2x100 bp) or NovaSeq (2x150 bp). The paper's data handling went like this. MIGEC was used to demultiplex reads and collapse the reads into UMI consensus sequences, and MiXCR was used for V(D)J alignment. Clonotypes responding to the vaccine were identified with edgeR on replicate PBMC samples, with the criteria of FDR below 0.01 and a log2 fold change above 5 up to day 15. Bulk clonotypes were assigned CD4 or CD8 identity according to which sequenced CD4 or CD8 repertoire held them at higher abundance. Using fastp at Q25 and MiXCR, TCRdb reprocessed the public reads and kept productive beta chains. Under each unique CDR3 protein, matching rows form one entry showing the most common genes and DNA. These V and J calls derive from TCRdb rather than the authors' analysis. For this sample there are about 220,000 distinct CDR3 sequences; approximately 3% appear just once. The top ten clonotypes cover roughly 3.2% of the sample.

Overall study outcomes, separate from this receptor: FACS-sorted repertoires could contain abundant contaminating clonotypes from the bulk population, so computational filtering was required. The study included only a couple of donors, which limits how far the findings can be generalized. Compared with the primary T-cell response, the secondary T-cell response was weaker but faster, peaking on day 5 rather than day 15. A small fraction of clonotypes showed up in both the CD4 and CD8 compartments, probably as a result of convergent recombination. Most clones expanded after primary vaccination were re-detected after the booster (96% of CD4 and around 88% of CD8), suggesting broad memory maintenance.

Concerning this clonotype itself: No cognate antigen has been identified for it. Base qualities were left out, and no much larger clone turns up one base away.

Material: CD4+ T cells sorted from PBMCs, obtained 10 days after the yellow fever booster vaccination. This receptor was obtained from a man younger than 30 who received the YFV17D yellow fever vaccine. The rearranged chain carries TRBV11-2 and TRBJ1-5; no D segment can be confidently identified. CDR3 reads: CASSPPFGPQHF. The DNA sequence follows: TGTGCCAGCAGCCCTCCTTTCGGGCCCCAGCATTTT.